The 23 T cell receptor beta chains presented below share a single source sample, sequenced in a study of blood T cells in healthy people across ages. Sample-barcoded 5' priming and a J-beta primer mix drove a second PCR of about 6 to 12 cycles. TCRdb re-called the 5' RACE reads with MiXCR, one entry per CDR3 protein. The data show fewer than 900,000 distinct CDR3 sequences, approximately 39% seen once. Input material: blood. Source of these receptors: a woman aged 55-70 years in good health.

This clonotype has more than one count but fewer than ten. The rearrangement joins TRBV5-1 to TRBJ1-4; a weak D match, TRBD1 (6 bases). This CDR3 is 14 amino acids long. The germline CDR1 and CDR2 sequences are SGHRS and YFSETQ. V was cut by 0 bases and J by 8 bases, with 11 bases left in between. The CDR3 loop is CASSLDRVGEKLFF. The CDR3 DNA follows: TGCGCCAGCAGCTTGGACAGGGTGGGGGAAAAACTGTTTTTT.

The chain combines TRBV3-1 with TRBJ2-7; TRBD2 is a possible D gene (7 bases). V was shortened by 1 base and J by 6 bases, with 13 bases between the two germline ends. CDR1 and CDR2 from the germline V gene are LGHDT and YNNKEL (reference sequence). The CDR3 runs to 14 residues. The CDR3 DNA sequence: TGTGCCAGCAGCCAAGGGGGGGGCTCGCGCGAGCAGTACTTC. Encoded protein: CASSQGGGSREQYF.

With respect to this clonotype: The junction differs from germline at one of its ends, possibly a read error. The gene calls are TRBV7-2 and TRBJ2-1, with D possibly matching TRBD1 (5 bases). The germline V gene encodes CDR1 SGHTA and CDR2 FQGNSA. The CDR3 covers 15 residues. CDR3 nucleotide sequence: TGTGCCAGCAGCTTGATGGCAGGGCAAATGAATGAGCGGTTCTTC. Translation gives CASSLMAGQMNERFF.

This chain joins TRBV6-2 or TRBV6-3 and TRBJ2-5; D is perhaps TRBD1 (6 bases). This CDR3 region has 12 residues. V was cut by 11 bases and J by 0 bases, with 10 bases left in between. CDR1 is MNHEY, CDR2 SVGEGT, per germline. In nucleotides, the CDR3 is TGTGCCGGCGGACAGTACCAAGAGACCCAGTACTTC. Amino acids: CAGGQYQETQYF.

This chain uses TRBV4-2 with TRBJ1-4, with a weak D call TRBD1 (6 bases). Looked up from germline, CDR1 is LGHNA and CDR2 is YNFKEQ. The germline V and J ends were trimmed by 0 bases and 7 bases, with 12 bases remaining between them. The CDR3 totals 15 residues. The DNA of the CDR3 is TGTGCCAGCAGCCAAGACAGGGGTGTTGGTGAAAAACTGTTTTTT. This translates into CASSQDRGVGEKLFF.

The chain couples TRBV10-3 to TRBJ2-3; D may be TRBD1 (6 bases). This CDR3 spans 22 amino acids. V was pared by 0 bases and J by 2 bases, with 30 bases between. Germline V gene sequence: CDR1 ENHRY, CDR2 SYGVKD. The CDR3 DNA reads as TGTGCCATCAGTGAGTCGAAGCCGCGCGAGGGGGTCCGGTGGTGGAACACAGATACGCAGTATTTT. Encoded protein: CAISESKPREGVRWWNTDTQYF.

This clonotype appeared many times. The chain carries TRBV29-1 and TRBJ1-1, with 10 bases matching TRBD1. Looked up from germline, CDR1 is SQVTM and CDR2 is ANQGSEA. This CDR3 comprises 13 residues. The junction had 5 bases not matched to a gene; V was cut back by 5 bases and J by 5 bases. This CDR3 reads CSVHRTGGTEAFF. For the CDR3, the DNA is TGCAGCGTTCATAGGACAGGGGGGACTGAAGCTTTCTTT.

The chain recombines TRBV21-1 with TRBJ1-2; the table gives TRBD1 as D, unverified against the DNA. TRBV21-1 is a pseudogene locus. CDR3 length: 14 amino acids. The CDR3 sequence is CVPLGGQGRPGYTF. CDR3 nucleotide sequence: TGTGTCCCGTTGGGGGGACAGGGGCGGCCGGGCTACACCTTC.

As to this clonotype: An end of the junction differs from the germline gene, which may be a read error. The V call is TRBV7-2, the J call TRBJ1-5; 8 bases agree with TRBD1. Germline CDR1 and CDR2: SGHTA and FQGNSA. The CDR3 sequence is 14 residues long. CDR3 protein: CAGSPQGVDQPQHF. DNA of the CDR3: TGTGCCGGCAGTCCACAGGGGGTCGATCAGCCCCAGCATTTT.

As to this clonotype: This clone may be a read error of a much larger clone one base away. This sequence joins TRBV12-3 or TRBV12-4 and TRBJ2-3; 8 bases align to TRBD2. The length of the CDR3 is 13 residues. The CDR3 loop reads CASKSGGADMQYF. CDR3 coding DNA: TGTGCCAGCAAGAGCGGGGGCGCAGATATGCAGTATTTT.

This clonotype came up a few times. The V and J genes are TRBV20-1 and TRBJ1-2, with 8 bases fitting TRBD1. Germline CDR1 reads DFQATT; CDR2 reads SNEGSKA (reference sequence). The junction had 9 bases not matched to a gene; V was cut back by 5 bases and J by 4 bases. The CDR3 runs to 14 residues. CDR3 in DNA: TGCAGTGCTCCGACAGGGGAAAGTGGCTATGGCTACACCTTC. Translation gives CSAPTGESGYGYTF.

The count of this clonotype is one. Mismatch with germline at one junction end may stem from a read error. The rearrangement joins TRBV28 to TRBJ2-5; D may be TRBD2 (5 bases). Per the germline V gene, CDR1 is MDHEN and CDR2 is SYDVKM. CDR3 length: 14 residues. The CDR3 region has the DNA TGTGCCTGCAGTTTAATGGGGAGACAAGAGACCCAGTACTTC. Amino acids: CACSLMGRQETQYF.

The gene calls are TRBV6-2 or TRBV6-3 and TRBJ2-7; D remains unclear. Germline values: CDR1 MNHEY, CDR2 SVGEGT. The CDR3 length is 13 residues. V dropped 0 bases and J dropped 7 bases, with 10 bases sitting between them. The CDR3 loop reads CASSYSAPREQYF. As DNA, the CDR3 is TGTGCCAGCAGTTACTCGGCCCCTAGGGAGCAGTACTTC.

The chain uses TRBV7-8 and TRBJ2-1; 7 bases fit TRBD2. The germline CDR1 and CDR2 sequences are SGHVS and FQNEAQ. V lost 1 base, J lost 3 bases, and 3 bases stayed unmatched. CDR3 length equals 15 residues. The CDR3: CASSLVGGGYNEQFF. CDR3 nucleotide sequence: TGTGCCAGCAGCTTAGTCGGCGGGGGCTACAATGAGCAGTTCTTC.

The gene calls are TRBV7-2 and TRBJ2-5, with 9 bases matching TRBD1. After removal of 4 bases from V and 4 bases from J, the junction contained 7 bases not matched to a gene. The CDR3 is made up of 15 amino acids. Per germline, CDR1 SGHTA and CDR2 FQGNSA. The CDR3 protein is CASSYTGGLGETQYF. Written as DNA, the CDR3 is TGTGCCAGCAGCTACACAGGGGGCCTGGGAGAGACCCAGTACTTC.

This clonotype appeared once. The genes are TRBV20-1 and TRBJ2-1; TRBD2 is a possible D gene (6 bases). Germline assignment: CDR1 DFQATT and CDR2 SNEGSKA (reference sequence). The CDR3 covers 15 residues. V lost 3 bases to trimming and J lost 7 bases, with 19 bases between them. CDR3 amino acids: CSARALAPGRNEQFF. The CDR3 region has the DNA TGCAGTGCTAGGGCACTAGCCCCGGGAAGGAATGAGCAGTTCTTC.

The V call is TRBV6-6, the J call TRBJ2-7; D call uncertain. Germline assignment: CDR1 MNHNY and CDR2 SVGAGI (reference sequence). With 2 bases removed from V and 0 bases from J, the gap between germline ends came to 8 bases. The CDR3 has 14 amino acids. The CDR3 DNA reads as TGTGCCAGCAGTTACGAAGGGCCCTCCTACGAGCAGTACTTC. This encodes CASSYEGPSYEQYF.

This clonotype occurred once. A much larger clonotype is one base distant, so this may be a read error. The V gene is TRBV6-5, the J gene TRBJ2-5, with a possible D match to TRBD2 (5 bases). Deletions cut 11 bases from V and 2 bases from J, with 18 bases between. The germline gives CDR1 MNHEY, CDR2 SVGAGI. The CDR3 contains 14 residues. This CDR3 is CAGGGPGSQETQYF. CDR3 bases: TGTGCCGGCGGAGGACCGGGGTCTCAAGAGACCCAGTACTTC.

The rearrangement joins TRBV20-1 to TRBJ2-5; weak D call: TRBD1 (5 bases). This CDR3 contains 13 residues. Trimming shortened V by 1 base and J by 4 bases, and 10 bases separated the two germline ends. Germline V lookup: CDR1 DFQATT, CDR2 SNEGSKA (reference sequence). Here the CDR3 reads CSARASGRETQYF. CDR3 sequence (DNA): TGCAGTGCTAGAGCATCAGGGCGAGAGACCCAGTACTTC.

This clonotype showed up just once. The chain uses TRBV6-6 and TRBJ2-7; a weak D match, TRBD1 (6 bases). The CDR3 contains 14 residues. V lost 5 bases to trimming and J lost 3 bases, with 14 bases between them. The germline gives CDR1 MNHNY, CDR2 SVGAGI (reference sequence). The CDR3 protein is CASSTQDRGYEQYF. For the CDR3, the DNA is TGTGCCAGCAGTACCCAGGACAGAGGCTACGAGCAGTACTTC.

This clonotype was picked up a small number of times. The CDR3 region is CATHKGTANTEAFF. CDR3 coding DNA: TGTGCCACGCATAAAGGGACGGCTAACACTGAAGCTTTCTTT. The gene calls are TRBV10-3 and TRBJ1-1, with a tentative D call TRBD1 (5 bases). CDR1 is ENHRY, CDR2 SYGVKD, per germline. This CDR3 comprises 14 residues. V was cut by 10 bases and J by 2 bases, with 17 bases left in between.

Many counts were recorded for this clonotype. The J gene is TRBJ2-5, the V gene TRBV5-1; a weak D match, TRBD2 (6 bases). The germline V gene encodes CDR1 SGHRS and CDR2 YFSETQ. V was cut by 4 bases and J by 4 bases, with 20 bases left in between. CDR3 length: 16 amino acids. CDR3 sequence (DNA): TGCGCCAGCAGCCGAATTTATGCCGGGAGCGGAGAGACCCAGTACTTC. This translates into CASSRIYAGSGETQYF.

The chain carries TRBV4-1 and TRBJ1-4; a possible D gene is TRBD1 (6 bases). Trimming left V 3 bases short and J 4 bases short, with 15 bases between. Germline CDR1 reads MGHRA; CDR2 reads YSYEKL. This CDR3 region has 16 residues. The CDR3 DNA reads as TGCGCCAGCAGCCAGGGGACCGGGACAAGTAATGAAAAACTGTTTTTT. Its translation is CASSQGTGTSNEKLFF.